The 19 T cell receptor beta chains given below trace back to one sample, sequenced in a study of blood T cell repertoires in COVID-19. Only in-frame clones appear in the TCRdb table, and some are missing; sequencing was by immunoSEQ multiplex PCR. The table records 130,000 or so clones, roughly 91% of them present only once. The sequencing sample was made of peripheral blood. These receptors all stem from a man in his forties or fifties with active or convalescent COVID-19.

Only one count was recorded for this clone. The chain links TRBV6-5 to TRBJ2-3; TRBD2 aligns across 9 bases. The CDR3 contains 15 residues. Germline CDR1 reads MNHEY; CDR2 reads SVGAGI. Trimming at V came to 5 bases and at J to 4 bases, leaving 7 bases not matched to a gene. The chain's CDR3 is CASSISGSLADTQYF. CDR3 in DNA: TGTGCCAGCAGTATTAGCGGGAGTTTGGCAGATACGCAGTATTTT.

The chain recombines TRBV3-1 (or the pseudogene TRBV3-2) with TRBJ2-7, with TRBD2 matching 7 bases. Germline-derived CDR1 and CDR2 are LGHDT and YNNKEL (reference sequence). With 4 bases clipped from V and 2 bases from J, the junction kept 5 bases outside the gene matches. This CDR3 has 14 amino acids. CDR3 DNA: TGTGCCAGCAGCCTCGAGCGGGGTGCCTACGAGCAGTACTTC. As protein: CASSLERGAYEQYF.

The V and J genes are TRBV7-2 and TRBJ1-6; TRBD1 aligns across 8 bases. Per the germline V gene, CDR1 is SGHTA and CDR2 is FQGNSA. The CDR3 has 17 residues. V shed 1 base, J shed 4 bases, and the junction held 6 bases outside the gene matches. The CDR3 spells CASSLEQGGGYNSPLHF. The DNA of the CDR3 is TGTGCCAGCAGCTTAGAACAGGGGGGTGGATATAATTCACCCCTCCACTTT.

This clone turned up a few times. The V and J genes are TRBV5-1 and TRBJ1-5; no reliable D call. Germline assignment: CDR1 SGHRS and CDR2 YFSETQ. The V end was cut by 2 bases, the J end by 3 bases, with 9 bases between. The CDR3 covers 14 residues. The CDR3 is CASSLKRDNQPQHF. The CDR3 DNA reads TGCGCCAGCAGCTTAAAACGGGACAATCAGCCCCAGCATTTT. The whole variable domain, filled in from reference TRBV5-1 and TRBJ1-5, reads KAGVTQTPRYLIKTRGQQVTLSCSPISGHRSVSWYQQTPGQGLQFLFEYFSETQRNKGNFPGRFSGRQFSNSRSEMNVSTLELGDSALYLCASSLKRDNQPQHFGDGTRLSIL.

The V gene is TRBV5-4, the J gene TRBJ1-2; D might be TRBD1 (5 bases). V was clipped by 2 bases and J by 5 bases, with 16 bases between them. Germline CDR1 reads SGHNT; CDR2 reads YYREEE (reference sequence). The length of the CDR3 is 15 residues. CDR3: CASSFEPQGLYGYTF. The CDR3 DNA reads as TGTGCCAGCAGCTTTGAACCCCAGGGCTTGTATGGCTACACCTTC.

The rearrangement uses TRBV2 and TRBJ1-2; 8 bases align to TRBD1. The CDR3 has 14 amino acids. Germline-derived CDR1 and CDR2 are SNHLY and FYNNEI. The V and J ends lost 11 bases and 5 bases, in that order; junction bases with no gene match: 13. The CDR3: CAAKDTGGIYGYTF. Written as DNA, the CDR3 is TGTGCCGCCAAGGACACAGGGGGGATTTATGGCTACACCTTC.

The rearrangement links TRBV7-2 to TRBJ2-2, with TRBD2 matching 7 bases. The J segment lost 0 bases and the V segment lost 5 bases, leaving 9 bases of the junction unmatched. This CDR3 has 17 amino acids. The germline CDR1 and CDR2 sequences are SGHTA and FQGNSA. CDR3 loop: CASSTSRAGSNTGELFF. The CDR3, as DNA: TGTGCCAGCAGCACATCGCGAGCGGGATCGAACACCGGGGAGCTGTTTTTT.

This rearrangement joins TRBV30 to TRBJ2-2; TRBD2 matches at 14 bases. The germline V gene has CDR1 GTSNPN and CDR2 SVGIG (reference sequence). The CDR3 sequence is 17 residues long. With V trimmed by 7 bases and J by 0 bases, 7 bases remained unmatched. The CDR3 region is CAFRGLAGESNTGELFF. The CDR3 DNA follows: TGTGCCTTCCGGGGACTAGCGGGAGAGTCGAACACCGGGGAGCTGTTTTTT.

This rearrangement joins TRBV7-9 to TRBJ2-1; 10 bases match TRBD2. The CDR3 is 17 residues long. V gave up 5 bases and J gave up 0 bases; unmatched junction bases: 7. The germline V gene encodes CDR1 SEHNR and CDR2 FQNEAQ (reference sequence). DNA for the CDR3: TGTGCCAGCAGCCCCCCTAGCGGGAGAGTCTCCTACAATGAGCAGTTCTTC. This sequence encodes CASSPPSGRVSYNEQFF.

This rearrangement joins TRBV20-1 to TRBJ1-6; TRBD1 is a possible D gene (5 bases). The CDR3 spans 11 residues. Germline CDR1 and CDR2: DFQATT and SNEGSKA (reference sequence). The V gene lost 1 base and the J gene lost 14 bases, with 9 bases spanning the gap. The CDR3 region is CSARAGLTLHF. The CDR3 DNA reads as TGCAGTGCTAGAGCAGGGCTTACCCTCCACTTT.

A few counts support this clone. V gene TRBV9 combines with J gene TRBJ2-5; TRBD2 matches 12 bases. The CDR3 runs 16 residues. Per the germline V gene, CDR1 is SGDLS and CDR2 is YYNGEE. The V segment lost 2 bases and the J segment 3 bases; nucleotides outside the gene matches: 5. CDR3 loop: CASSVLAGGPEETQYF. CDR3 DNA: TGTGCCAGCAGCGTCCTAGCGGGAGGGCCGGAAGAGACCCAGTACTTC.

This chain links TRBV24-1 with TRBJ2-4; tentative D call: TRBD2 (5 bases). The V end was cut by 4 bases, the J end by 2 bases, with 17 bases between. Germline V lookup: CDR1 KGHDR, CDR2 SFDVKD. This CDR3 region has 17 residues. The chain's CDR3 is CATSEATGSGTKNIQYF. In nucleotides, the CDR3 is TGTGCCACCAGTGAGGCGACGGGGTCTGGGACCAAAAACATTCAGTACTTC.

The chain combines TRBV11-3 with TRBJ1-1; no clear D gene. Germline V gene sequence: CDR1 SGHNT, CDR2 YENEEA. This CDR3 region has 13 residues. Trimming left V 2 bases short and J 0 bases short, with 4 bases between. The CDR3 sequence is CASSLTVNTEAFF. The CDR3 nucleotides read TGTGCCAGCAGCTTAACAGTGAACACTGAAGCTTTCTTT.

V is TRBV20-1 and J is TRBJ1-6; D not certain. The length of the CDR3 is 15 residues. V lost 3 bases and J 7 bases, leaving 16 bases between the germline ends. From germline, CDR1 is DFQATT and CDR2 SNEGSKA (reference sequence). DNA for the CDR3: TGCAGTGCTAGTGAGGAGGCCTTCGCCAATTCACCCCTCCACTTT. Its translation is CSASEEAFANSPLHF.

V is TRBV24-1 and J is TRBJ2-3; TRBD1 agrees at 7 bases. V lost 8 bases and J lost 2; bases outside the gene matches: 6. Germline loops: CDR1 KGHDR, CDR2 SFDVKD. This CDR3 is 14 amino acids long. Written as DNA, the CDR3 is TGTGCCACCATGCGGACAGGAGTCACAGATACGCAGTATTTT. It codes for CATMRTGVTDTQYF.

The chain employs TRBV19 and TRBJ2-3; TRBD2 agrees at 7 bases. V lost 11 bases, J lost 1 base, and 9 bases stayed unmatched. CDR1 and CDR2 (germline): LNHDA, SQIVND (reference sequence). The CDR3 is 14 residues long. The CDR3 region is CASTPSGRTDTQYF. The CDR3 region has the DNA TGTGCCTCCACTCCTAGCGGCCGCACAGATACGCAGTATTTT.

CDR3 nucleotides: TGCGCCAGCAGCTTTAGTGCGGGAGGGGGCTCCTACGAGCAGTACTTC. Translation: CASSFSAGGGSYEQYF. The chain employs TRBV5-1 and TRBJ2-7; TRBD2 matches at 9 bases. V lost 2 bases to trimming and J lost 0 bases; unmatched junction nucleotides: 6. The CDR3 has 16 amino acids. Germline V CDR1 and CDR2: SGHRS, YFSETQ.

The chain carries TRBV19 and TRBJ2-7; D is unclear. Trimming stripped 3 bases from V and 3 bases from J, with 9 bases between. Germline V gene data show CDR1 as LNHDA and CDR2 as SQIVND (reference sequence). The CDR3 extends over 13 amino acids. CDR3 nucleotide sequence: TGTGCCAGTAGTATCAGAGACAACTACGAGCAGTACTTC. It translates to CASSIRDNYEQYF.

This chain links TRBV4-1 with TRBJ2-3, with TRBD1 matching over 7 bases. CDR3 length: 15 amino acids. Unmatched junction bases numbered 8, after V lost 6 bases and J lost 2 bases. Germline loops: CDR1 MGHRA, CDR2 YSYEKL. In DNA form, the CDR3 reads TGCGCCAGCAGGATAGACAGGGACCACACAGATACGCAGTATTTT. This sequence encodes CASRIDRDHTDTQYF.